These 3 T cell receptor beta chains originate from one sample sequenced in a study of T cell clonotyping in hematopoietic cell transplantation. Produced via immunoSEQ multiplex PCR; TCRdb's table is partial and in-frame only. This sample carries 45,000 or so clones, roughly 85% of them seen once, and the ten largest clones take 5% to 6.5%. Time point reported: recipient sample about 28 days before transplant, after cytoreduction. Sequenced material: peripheral blood mononuclear cells, taken before stem cell transplant. These receptors all come from a man aged 55 to 69 with myelodysplastic syndrome. Some clones in this sample may be carry-over from other donors' samples.

This clone is a singleton in its sample. The rearrangement uses TRBV4-3 and TRBJ1-2; the D gene is possibly TRBD1 (5 bases). CDR3 length equals 19 residues. V was trimmed by 0 bases and J by 4 bases, leaving 24 bases between them. Per the germline V gene, CDR1 is LGHNA and CDR2 is YSLEER. The CDR3 DNA sequence: TGCGCCAGCAGCCAAGAGATCCCCCAAAAGACAGAAAGAGGCTATGGCTACACCTTC. It is translated as CASSQEIPQKTERGYGYTF.

This clone was found a few times. This chain links TRBV10-2 with TRBJ2-7, with D uncertain. V lost 2 bases and J 3 bases, leaving 8 bases between the germline ends. The CDR3 length is 13 residues. CDR1 is WSHSY, CDR2 SAAADI, per germline. The CDR3, as DNA: TGCGCCAGCAGTGAGACTCCCAGCTACGAGCAGTACTTC. Protein sequence: CASSETPSYEQYF.

A few counts support this clone. The gene calls are TRBV11-2 and TRBJ1-1; D may be TRBD1 (5 bases). The length of the CDR3 is 14 residues. V was shortened by 6 bases and J by 4 bases, with 15 bases between the two germline ends. The germline V gene encodes CDR1 SGHAT and CDR2 FQNNGV. This CDR3 is CASSQGVARTEAFF. The DNA for the CDR3 is TGTGCCAGCAGTCAGGGAGTTGCGCGCACTGAAGCTTTCTTT.